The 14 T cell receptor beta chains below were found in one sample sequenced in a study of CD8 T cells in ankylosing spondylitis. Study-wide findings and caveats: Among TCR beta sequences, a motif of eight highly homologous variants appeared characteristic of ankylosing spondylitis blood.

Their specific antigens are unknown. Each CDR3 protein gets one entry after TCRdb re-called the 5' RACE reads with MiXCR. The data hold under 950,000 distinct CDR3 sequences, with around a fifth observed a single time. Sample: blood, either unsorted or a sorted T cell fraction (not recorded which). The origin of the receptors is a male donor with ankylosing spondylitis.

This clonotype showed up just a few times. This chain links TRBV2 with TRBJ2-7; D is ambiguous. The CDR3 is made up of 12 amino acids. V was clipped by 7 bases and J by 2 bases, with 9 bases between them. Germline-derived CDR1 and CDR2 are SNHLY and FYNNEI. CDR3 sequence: CASTKDTYEQYF. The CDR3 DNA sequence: TGTGCCAGCACCAAAGACACCTACGAGCAGTACTTC.

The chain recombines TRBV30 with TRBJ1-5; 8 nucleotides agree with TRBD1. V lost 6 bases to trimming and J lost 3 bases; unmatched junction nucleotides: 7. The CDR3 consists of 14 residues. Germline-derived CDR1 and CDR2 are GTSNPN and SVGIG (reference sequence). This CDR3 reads CACTGDRTNQPQHF. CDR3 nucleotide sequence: TGTGCCTGCACTGGGGACAGGACCAATCAGCCCCAGCATTTT.

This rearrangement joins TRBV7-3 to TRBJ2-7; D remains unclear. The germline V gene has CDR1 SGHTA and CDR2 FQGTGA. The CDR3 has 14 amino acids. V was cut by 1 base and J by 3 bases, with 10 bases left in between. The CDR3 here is CASSLSVTIYEQYF. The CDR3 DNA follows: TGTGCCAGCAGCTTAAGCGTAACGATCTACGAGCAGTACTTC.

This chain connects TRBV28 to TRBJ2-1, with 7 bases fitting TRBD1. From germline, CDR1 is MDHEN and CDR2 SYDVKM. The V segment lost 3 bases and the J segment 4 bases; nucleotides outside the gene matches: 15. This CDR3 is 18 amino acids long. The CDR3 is CASSFSATGTATYNEQFF. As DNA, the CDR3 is TGTGCCAGCAGTTTCTCCGCCACGGGGACAGCGACTTACAATGAGCAGTTCTTC.

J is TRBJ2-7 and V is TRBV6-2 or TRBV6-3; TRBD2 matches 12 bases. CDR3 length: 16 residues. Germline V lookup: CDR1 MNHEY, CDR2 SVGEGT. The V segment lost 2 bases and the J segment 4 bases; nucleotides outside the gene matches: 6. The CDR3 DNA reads TGTGCCAGCAGTTACCTGACTAGCGGGAGTCAGTACGAGCAGTACTTC. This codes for CASSYLTSGSQYEQYF.

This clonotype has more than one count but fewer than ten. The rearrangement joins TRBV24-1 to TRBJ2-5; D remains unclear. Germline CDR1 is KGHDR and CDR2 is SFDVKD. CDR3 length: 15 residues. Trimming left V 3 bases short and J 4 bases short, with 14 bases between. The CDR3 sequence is CATSDPRRAGETQYF. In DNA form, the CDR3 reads TGTGCCACCAGTGATCCCCGAAGGGCCGGAGAGACCCAGTACTTC.

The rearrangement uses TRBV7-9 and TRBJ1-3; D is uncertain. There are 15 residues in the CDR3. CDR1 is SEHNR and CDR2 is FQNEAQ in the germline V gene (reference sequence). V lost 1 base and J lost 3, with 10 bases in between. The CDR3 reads CASSLVGFYGNTIYF. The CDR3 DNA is TGTGCCAGCAGCTTAGTCGGATTCTATGGAAACACCATATATTTT. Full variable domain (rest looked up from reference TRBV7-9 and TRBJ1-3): DTGVSQNPRHKITKRGQNVTFRCDPISEHNRLYWYRQTLGQGPEFLTYFQNEAQLEKSRLLSDRFSAERPKGSFSTLEIQRTEQGDSAMYLCASSLVGFYGNTIYFGEGSWLTVV.

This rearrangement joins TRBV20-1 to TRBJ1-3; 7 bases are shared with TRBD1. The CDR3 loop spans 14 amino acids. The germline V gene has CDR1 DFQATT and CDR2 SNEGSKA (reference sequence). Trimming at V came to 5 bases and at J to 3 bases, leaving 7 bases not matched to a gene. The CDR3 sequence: CSARRTGVGNTIYF. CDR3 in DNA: TGCAGTGCTCGAAGAACAGGGGTTGGAAACACCATATATTTT.

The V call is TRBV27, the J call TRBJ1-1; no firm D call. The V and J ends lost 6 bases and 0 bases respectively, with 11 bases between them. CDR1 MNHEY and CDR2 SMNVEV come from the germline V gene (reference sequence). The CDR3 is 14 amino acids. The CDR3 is CASSTTALNTEAFF. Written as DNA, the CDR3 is TGTGCCAGCAGCACTACAGCTCTGAACACTGAAGCTTTCTTT.

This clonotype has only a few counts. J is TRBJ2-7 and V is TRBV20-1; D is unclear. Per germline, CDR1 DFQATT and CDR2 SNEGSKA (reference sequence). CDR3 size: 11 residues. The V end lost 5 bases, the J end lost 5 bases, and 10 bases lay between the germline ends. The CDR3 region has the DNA TGCAGTGCTTCAAAGTTGGACGAGCAGTACTTC. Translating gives CSASKLDEQYF.

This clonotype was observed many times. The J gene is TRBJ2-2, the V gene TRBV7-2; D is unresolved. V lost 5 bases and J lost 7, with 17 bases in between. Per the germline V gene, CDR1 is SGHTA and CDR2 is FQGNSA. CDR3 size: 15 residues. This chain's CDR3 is CASSPRTASYGELFF. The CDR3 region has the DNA TGTGCCAGCAGCCCCCGAACCGCCAGTTACGGGGAGCTGTTTTTT.

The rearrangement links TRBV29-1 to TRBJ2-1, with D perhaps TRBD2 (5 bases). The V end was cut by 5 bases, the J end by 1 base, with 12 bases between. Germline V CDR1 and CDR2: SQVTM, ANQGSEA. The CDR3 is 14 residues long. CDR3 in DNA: TGCAGCGTTTTGGGGAGCGGATCCTACAATGAGCAGTTCTTC. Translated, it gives CSVLGSGSYNEQFF.

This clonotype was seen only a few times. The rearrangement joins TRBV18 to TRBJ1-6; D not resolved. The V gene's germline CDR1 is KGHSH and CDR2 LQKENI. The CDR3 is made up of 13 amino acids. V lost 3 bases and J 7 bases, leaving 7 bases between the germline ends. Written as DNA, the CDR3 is TGTGCCAGCTCACCCTCCACGAATTCACCCCTCCACTTT. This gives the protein CASSPSTNSPLHF.

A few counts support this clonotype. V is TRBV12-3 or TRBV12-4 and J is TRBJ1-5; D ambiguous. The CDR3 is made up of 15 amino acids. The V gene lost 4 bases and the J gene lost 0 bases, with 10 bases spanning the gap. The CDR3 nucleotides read TGTGCCAGCAGTTCCCACACGAATAGCAATCAGCCCCAGCATTTT. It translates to CASSSHTNSNQPQHF.